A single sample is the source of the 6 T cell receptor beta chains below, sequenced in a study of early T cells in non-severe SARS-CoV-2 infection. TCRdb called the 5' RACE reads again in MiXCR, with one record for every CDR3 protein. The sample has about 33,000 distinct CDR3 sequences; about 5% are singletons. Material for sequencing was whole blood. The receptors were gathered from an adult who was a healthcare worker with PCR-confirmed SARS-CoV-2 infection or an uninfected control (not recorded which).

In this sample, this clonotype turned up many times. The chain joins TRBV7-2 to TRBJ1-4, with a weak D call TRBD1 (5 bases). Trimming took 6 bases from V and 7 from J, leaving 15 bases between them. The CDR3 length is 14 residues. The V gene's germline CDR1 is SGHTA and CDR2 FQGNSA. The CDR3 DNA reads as TGTGCCAGCAGAGTCCACATGGGGGGTGAAAAACTGTTTTTT. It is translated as CASRVHMGGEKLFF.

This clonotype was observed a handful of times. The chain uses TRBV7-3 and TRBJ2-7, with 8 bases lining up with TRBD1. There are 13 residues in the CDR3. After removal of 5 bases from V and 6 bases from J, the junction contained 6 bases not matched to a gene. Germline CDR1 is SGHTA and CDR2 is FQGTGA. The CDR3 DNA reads TGTGCCAGCAGCAACCGACAGGGGACCGAGCAGTACTTC. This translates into CASSNRQGTEQYF.

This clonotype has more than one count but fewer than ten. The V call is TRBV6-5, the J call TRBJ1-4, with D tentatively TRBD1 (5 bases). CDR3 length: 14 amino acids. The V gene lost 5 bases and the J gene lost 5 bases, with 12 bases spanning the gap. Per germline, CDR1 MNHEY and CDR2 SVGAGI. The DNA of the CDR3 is TGTGCCAGCAGTCTCTTAAGGGGAAATGAAAAACTGTTTTTT. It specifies CASSLLRGNEKLFF.

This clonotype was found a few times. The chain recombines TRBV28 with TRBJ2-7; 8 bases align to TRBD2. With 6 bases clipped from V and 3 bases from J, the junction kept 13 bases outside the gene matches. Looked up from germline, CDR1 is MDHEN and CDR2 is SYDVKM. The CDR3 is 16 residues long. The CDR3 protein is CASSLGGAGGYYEQYF. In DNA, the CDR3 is TGTGCCAGCAGCCTCGGGGGGGCTGGAGGATACTACGAGCAGTACTTC.

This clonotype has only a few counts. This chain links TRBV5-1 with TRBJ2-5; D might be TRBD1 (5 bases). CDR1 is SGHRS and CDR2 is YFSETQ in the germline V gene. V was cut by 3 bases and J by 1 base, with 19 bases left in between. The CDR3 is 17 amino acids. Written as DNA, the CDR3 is TGCGCCAGCAGCTGGGGAAGTCAGGGAATTGTCCAAGAGACCCAGTACTTC. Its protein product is CASSWGSQGIVQETQYF.

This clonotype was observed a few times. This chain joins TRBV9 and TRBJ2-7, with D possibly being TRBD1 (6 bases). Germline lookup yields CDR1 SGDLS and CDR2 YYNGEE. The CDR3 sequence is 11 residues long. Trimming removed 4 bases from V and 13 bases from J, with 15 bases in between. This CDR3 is CASSLQGVGYF. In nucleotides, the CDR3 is TGTGCCAGCAGCTTACAGGGCGTTGGATACTTC.